The T cell receptor beta chain described here comes from a study of T cell responses to AZD1222 COVID-19 vaccine. A word on this clone: What it binds is unknown.

Sequenced by immunoSEQ multiplex PCR; TCRdb stores in-frame clones only, minus some. The top ten hold less than 4.5% of the sample, which has 150,000 to 200,000 clones, around 90% seen once. This CDR3 is 19 amino acids long. The V and J ends lost 6 bases and 1 base, in that order; junction bases with no gene match: 18. CDR1 and CDR2 (germline): MNHEY, SMNVEV (reference sequence). General study findings and limits: Unmutated regions of variants are reportedly targeted by nearly half of spike-specific TCRs. The donor group comprised mostly white British people and more females; the analysis possibly underestimated clonal diversity.

Here the sequenced sample was peripheral blood, taken 28 days after the second dose of the MenACWY control vaccine. The source is an adult who received the MenACWY meningococcal vaccine as a control. The chain combines TRBV27 with TRBJ2-1; 7 bases fit TRBD2. The CDR3 protein is CASRSSRLAVKGSYNEQFF. The CDR3 DNA follows: TGTGCCAGCAGATCCTCCAGGCTAGCGGTAAAAGGGTCCTACAATGAGCAGTTCTTC.